Here is one TCR beta chain with its context. Its antigen is currently unknown. The same CDR3 can be traced to other DNA sequences in this sample. This specimen belongs to a study of CD8+ T cells in alopecia areata. The CDR3 has 13 amino acids. Trimming removed 2 bases from V and 8 bases from J; junction bases left unmatched: 5. CDR1 SQVTM and CDR2 ANQGSEA come from the germline V gene. General study points: Numerous expanded lesional clones remained in scalp and blood during tofacitinib. Scalp sequencing also captures normal skin's resident alphabeta T cells. Clonality exceeded that of normal scalp in lesional scalp, most notably in alopecia totalis/universalis.

RNA extraction and reverse transcription yielded cDNA as sequencing template. Here immunoSEQ multiplex PCR was the method, and the copy in TCRdb shows in-frame clones only, minus some. The sample has about 170,000 clones, 50% to 75% seen once. Treatment meaning: oral pan-JAK inhibitor, 5-10 mg twice daily. The sample in question was CD4+ T cells sorted from blood, obtained at approximately week 55, from a patient treated with tofacitinib. The sequence was collected from a human donor with alopecia areata. The chain links TRBV29-1 to TRBJ1-2; 10 nucleotides line up with TRBD1. CDR3 sequence: CSVERDRGRGYTF. DNA for the CDR3: TGCAGCGTTGAAAGGGACAGGGGCAGGGGCTACACCTTC.